This entry lists 6 T cell receptor beta chains sequenced from one sample in a study of blood T cell repertoires in COVID-19. Using immunoSEQ multiplex PCR, the repertoire was profiled, and TCRdb retains in-frame clones only, with some absent. The sample records about 87,000 clones, around 75% being singletons. Input material: peripheral blood. All receptors derive from a woman of 80 years or more with active or convalescent COVID-19.

J is TRBJ1-1 and V is TRBV19, with TRBD1 identical over 8 bases. This CDR3 spans 15 amino acids. Germline V gene lookup returns CDR1 LNHDA and CDR2 SQIVND (reference sequence). V shed 1 base, J shed 4 bases, and the junction held 5 bases outside the gene matches. This CDR3 reads CASSIGQGASTEAFF. CDR3 nucleotide sequence: TGTGCCAGTAGTATAGGGCAGGGGGCCTCCACTGAAGCTTTCTTT.

The chain joins TRBV19 to TRBJ2-5, with 12 bases identical to TRBD2. In germline, CDR1 is LNHDA, CDR2 SQIVND (reference sequence). This CDR3 spans 15 amino acids. V was pared by 1 base and J by 4 bases, with 1 base of the junction left unmatched. This chain's CDR3 is CASSIGGLAGETQYF. DNA of the CDR3: TGTGCCAGTAGTATAGGGGGACTAGCGGGAGAGACCCAGTACTTC.

This clone was found a few times. The J gene is TRBJ1-6, the V gene TRBV7-2; D is uncertain. The CDR3 runs to 14 residues. Trimming took 8 bases from V and 4 from J, leaving 12 bases between them. Germline CDR1 is SGHTA and CDR2 is FQGNSA. This chain's CDR3 is CASQWGEYNSPLHF. CDR3 DNA sequence: TGTGCCAGCCAATGGGGAGAATATAATTCACCCCTCCACTTT.

V gene TRBV5-1 combines with J gene TRBJ2-7, with 8 bases identical to TRBD1. The trim removed 2 bases at V and 1 base at J, leaving 2 bases unmatched. The V gene's germline CDR1 is SGHRS and CDR2 YFSETQ. The CDR3 is 14 amino acids. CDR3 residues: CASSLQGVSYEQYF. CDR3 nucleotides: TGCGCCAGCAGCTTACAGGGGGTTTCCTACGAGCAGTACTTC.

The chain uses TRBV5-1 and TRBJ2-7; 7 nucleotides agree with TRBD2. Germline V gives CDR1 SGHRS, CDR2 YFSETQ. The CDR3 has 15 residues. The V gene end was trimmed by 4 bases and the J gene end by 3 bases; junction bases not matched to a gene: 10. The chain's CDR3 is CASSVSWGEGYEQYF. Written as DNA, the CDR3 is TGCGCCAGCAGCGTGTCCTGGGGGGAGGGCTACGAGCAGTACTTC.

This chain links TRBV29-1 with TRBJ2-7; 7 bases agree with TRBD1. CDR1 is SQVTM and CDR2 is ANQGSEA in the germline V gene. Germline trimming cut 5 bases from V and 7 bases from J; bases unmatched to any gene: 11. CDR3 length equals 13 residues. The CDR3 DNA is TGCAGCGTTTCAGGGACAGCTGGTTCTGAGCAGTACTTC. It is translated as CSVSGTAGSEQYF.